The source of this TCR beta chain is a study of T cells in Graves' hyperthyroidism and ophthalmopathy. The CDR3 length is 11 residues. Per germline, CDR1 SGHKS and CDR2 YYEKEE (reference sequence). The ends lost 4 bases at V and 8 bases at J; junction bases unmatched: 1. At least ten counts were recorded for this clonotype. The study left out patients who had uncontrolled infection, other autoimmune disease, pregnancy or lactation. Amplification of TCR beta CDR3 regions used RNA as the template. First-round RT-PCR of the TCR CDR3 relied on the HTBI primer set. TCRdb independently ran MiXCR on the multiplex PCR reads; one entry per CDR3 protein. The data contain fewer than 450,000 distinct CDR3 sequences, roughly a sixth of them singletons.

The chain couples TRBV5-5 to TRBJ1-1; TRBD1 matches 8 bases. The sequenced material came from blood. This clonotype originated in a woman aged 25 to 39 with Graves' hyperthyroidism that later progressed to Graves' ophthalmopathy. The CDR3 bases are TGTGCCAGCAGCCGGACAGGGGAAGCTTTCTTT. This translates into CASSRTGEAFF.